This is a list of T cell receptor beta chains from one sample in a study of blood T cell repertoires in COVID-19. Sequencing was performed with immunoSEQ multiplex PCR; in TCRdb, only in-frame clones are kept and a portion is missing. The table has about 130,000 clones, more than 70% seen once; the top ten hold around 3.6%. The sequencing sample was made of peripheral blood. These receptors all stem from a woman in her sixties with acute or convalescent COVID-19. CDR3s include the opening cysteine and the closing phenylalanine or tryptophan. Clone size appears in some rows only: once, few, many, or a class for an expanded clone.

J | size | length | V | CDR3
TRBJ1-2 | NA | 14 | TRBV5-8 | CASSSQALNYGYTF
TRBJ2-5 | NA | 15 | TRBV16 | CASSQSRGNTETQYF
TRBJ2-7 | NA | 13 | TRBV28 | CASSFGLTYEQYF
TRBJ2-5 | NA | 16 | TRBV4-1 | CASSQDGGLGLKTQYF
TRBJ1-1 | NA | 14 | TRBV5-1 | CASSLLTLNTEAFF
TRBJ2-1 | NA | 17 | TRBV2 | CASFRPGLASSYNEQFF
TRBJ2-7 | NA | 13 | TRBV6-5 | CASSYSLGDGLYF
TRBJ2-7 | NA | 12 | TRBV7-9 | CASSHGMGEQYF
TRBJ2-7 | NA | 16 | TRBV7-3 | CASSRYGLAGAYEQYF
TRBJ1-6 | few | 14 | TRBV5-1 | CASSSTGNNSPLHF
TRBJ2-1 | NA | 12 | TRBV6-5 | CASEGNGDEQFF
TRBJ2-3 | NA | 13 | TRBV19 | CASSIPHTDTQYF
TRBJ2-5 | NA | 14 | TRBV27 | CASKPRTQQETQYF
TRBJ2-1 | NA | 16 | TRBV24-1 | CATSEPTGSSYNEQFF
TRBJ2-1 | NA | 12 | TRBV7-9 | CASSSGPVGLFF
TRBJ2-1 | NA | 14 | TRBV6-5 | CASSPVTSNNEQFF
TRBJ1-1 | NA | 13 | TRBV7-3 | CASSLDPGLRAFF
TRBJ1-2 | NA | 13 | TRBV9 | CASSGGQSYGYTF
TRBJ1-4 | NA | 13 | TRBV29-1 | CSAQGTANEKLFF
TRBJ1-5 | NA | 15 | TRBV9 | CASSAGQGGNQPQHF
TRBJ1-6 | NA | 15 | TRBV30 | CAWSRGTANNSPLHF
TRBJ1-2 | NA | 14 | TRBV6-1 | CASSEVPRVAGYTF
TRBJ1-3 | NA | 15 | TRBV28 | CASSTGGMSGNTIYF
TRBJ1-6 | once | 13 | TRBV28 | CASSLQGGSPLHF
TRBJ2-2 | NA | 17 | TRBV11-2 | CASSPLFGGSNTGELFF
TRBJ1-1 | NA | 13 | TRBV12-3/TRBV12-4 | CASSLGRNTEAFF
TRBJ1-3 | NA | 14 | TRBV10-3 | CAISETGTGNTIYF
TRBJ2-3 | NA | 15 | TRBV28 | CASSPALAGGQTQYF
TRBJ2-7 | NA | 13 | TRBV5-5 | CASSLTGSYEQYF
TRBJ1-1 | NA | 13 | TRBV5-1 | CASGDRVNTEAFF
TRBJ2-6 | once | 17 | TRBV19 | CASRPGRTGSGANVLTF
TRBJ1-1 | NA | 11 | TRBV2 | CASSVTDEAFF
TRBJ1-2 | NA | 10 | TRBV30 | CAGENYGYTF
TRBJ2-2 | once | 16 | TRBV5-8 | CASSSRGEGSGGELFF
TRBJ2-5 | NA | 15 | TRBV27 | CASSLFGGNQETQYF
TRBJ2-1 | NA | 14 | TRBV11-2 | CASSLVGLLNEQFF
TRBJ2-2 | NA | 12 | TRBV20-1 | CSASRKGGELFF
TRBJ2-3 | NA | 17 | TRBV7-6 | CASSSRLAEHSTDTQYF
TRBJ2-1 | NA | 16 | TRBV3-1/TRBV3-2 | CASSQDPAGGYNEQFF
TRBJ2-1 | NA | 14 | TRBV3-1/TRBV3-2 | CASSQGAGRNEQFF
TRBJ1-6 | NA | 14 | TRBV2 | CASSKGVLESPLHF
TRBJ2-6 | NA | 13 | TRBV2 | CASMESGANVLTF
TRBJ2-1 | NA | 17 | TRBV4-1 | CALVPGLAGLPYNEQFF